This TCR beta chain came from a study of blood T cell repertoires in COVID-19. This CDR3 comprises 16 residues. V shed 4 bases and J 4 bases; nucleotides not matched to a gene: 11. CDR1 is SEHNR, CDR2 FQNEAQ, per germline (reference sequence). Under the authors' procedure: Researchers report that nucleated cell counts were estimated from reference gene primer amplification. TCRdb's copy holds only in-frame clones and misses some; the assay was immunoSEQ multiplex PCR. That table furnishes V, J and clone size, whereas the DNA furnished D and trimming. The sample records some 140,000 clones, around 83% being singletons. Across about 22 US areas, participants ranged in age from roughly 18 to 89 years.

The receptor's source is a young man who had recovered from COVID-19. V usage is TRBV7-9 and J usage is TRBJ2-5, with 8 bases matching TRBD1. Sequencing was carried out using PBMCs or T cells enriched from blood (not recorded which). CDR3 coding DNA: TGTGCCAGCAGCTGGCAACAGGGGGTATTGGTAGAGACCCAGTACTTC. It translates to CASSWQQGVLVETQYF.